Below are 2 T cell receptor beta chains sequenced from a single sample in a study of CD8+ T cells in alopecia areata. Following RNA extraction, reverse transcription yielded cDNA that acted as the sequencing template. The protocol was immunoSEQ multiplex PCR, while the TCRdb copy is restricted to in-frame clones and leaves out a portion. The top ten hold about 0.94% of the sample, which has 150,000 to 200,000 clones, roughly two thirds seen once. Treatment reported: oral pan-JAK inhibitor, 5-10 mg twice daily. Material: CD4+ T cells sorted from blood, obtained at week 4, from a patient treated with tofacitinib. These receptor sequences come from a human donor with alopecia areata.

The DNA for the CDR3 is TGTGCCAGCAGCTTTCTAGCGGGCGACACCGGGGAGCTGTTTTTT. Residues: CASSFLAGDTGELFF. This chain connects TRBV7-2 to TRBJ2-2; TRBD2 matches 8 bases. Germline CDR1 is SGHTA and CDR2 is FQGNSA. This CDR3 contains 15 residues. V lost 3 bases, J lost 3 bases, and 3 bases stayed unmatched.

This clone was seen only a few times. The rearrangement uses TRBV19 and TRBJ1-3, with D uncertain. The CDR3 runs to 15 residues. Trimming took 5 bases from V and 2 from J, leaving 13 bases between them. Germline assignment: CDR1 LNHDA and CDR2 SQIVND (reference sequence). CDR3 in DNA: TGTGCCAGTAGTCCGTTTAGTACTGCTGGAAACACCATATATTTT. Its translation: CASSPFSTAGNTIYF. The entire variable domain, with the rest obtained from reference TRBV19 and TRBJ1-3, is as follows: DGGITQSPKYLFRKEGQNVTLSCEQNLNHDAMYWYRQDPGQGLRLIYYSQIVNDFQKGDIAEGYSVSREKKESFPLTVTSAQKNPTAFYLCASSPFSTAGNTIYFGEGSWLTVV.